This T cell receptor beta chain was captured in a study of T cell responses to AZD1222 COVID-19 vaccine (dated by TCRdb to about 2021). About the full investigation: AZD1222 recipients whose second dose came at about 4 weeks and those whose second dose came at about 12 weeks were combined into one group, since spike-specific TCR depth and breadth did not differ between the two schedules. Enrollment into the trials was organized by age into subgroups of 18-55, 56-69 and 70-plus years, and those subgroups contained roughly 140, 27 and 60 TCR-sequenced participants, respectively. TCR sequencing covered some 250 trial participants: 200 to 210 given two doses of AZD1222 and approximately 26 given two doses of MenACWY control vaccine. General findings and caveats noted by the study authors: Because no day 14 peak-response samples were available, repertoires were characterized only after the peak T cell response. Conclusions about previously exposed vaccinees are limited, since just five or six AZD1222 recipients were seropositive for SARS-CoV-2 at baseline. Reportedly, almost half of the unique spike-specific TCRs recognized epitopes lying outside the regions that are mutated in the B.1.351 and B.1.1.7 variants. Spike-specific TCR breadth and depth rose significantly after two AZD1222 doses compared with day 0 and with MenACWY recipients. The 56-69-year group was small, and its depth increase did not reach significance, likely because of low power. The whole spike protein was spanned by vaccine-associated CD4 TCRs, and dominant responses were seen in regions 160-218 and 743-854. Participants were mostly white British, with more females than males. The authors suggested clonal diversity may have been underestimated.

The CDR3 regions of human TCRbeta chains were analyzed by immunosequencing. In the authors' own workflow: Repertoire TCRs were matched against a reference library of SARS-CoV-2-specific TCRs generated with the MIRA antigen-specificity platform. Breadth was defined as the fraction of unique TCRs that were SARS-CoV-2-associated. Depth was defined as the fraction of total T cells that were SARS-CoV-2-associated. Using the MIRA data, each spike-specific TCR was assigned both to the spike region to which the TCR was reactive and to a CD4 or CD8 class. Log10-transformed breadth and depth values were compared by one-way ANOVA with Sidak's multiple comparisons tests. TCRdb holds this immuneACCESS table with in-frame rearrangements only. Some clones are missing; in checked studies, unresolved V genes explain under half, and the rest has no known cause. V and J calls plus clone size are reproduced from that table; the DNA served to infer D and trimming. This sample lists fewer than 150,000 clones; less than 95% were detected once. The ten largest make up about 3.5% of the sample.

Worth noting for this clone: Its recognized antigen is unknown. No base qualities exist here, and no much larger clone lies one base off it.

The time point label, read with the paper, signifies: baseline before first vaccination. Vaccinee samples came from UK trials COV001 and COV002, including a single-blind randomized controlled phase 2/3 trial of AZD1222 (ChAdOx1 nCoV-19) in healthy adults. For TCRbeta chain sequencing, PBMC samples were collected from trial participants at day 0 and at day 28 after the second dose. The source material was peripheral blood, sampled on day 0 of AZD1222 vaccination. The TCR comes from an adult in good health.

The CDR3 has the sequence CASSLRQGQETQYF. Here is the DNA: TGCGCCAGCAGCTTGCGACAGGGGCAGGAGACCCAGTACTTC. The chain uses TRBV5-1 and TRBJ2-5; TRBD1 fits 8 bases in the junction. The CDR3 measures 14 amino acids from cysteine to phenylalanine. The kept DNA is CDR3 alone, 42 bases in frame from the first base. At the junction V is shortened by 1 base and J by 5 bases; bases outside the gene matches: 4. For CDR1 and CDR2, the germline V gene lists SGHRS and YFSETQ.